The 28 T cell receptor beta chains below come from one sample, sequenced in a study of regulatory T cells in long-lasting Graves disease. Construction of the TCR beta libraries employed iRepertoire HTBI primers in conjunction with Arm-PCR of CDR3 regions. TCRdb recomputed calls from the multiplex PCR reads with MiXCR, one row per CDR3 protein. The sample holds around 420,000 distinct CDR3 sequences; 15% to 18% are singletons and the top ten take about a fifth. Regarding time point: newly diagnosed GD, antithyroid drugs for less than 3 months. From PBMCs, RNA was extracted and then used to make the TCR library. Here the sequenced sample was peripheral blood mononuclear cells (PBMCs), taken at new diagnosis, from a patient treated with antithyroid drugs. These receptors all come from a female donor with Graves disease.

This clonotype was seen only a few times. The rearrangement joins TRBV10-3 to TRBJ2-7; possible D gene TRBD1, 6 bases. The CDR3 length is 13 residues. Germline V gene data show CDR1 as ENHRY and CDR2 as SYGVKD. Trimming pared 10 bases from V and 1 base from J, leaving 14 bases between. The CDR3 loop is CATSGDRSYEQYF. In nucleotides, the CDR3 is TGTGCCACTTCAGGGGACCGTTCCTACGAGCAGTACTTC.

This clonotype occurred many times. The CDR3, as DNA: TGTGCCAGCAGTGGAGGGATCCGGGACTATCCGTTCTTC. As protein: CASSGGIRDYPFF. V gene TRBV2 combines with J gene TRBJ2-1; TRBD2 matches at 7 bases. V lost 4 bases to trimming and J lost 15 bases; unmatched junction nucleotides: 12. Germline loops: CDR1 SNHLY, CDR2 FYNNEI. The CDR3 is made up of 13 amino acids.

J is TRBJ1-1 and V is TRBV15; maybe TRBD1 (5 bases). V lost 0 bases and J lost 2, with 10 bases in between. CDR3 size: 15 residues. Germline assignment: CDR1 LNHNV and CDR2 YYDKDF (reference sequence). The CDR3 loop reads CATSRDGQANTEAFF. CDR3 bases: TGTGCCACCAGCAGAGATGGACAAGCCAACACTGAAGCTTTCTTT.

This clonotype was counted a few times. This CDR3 reads CASSLATDSLRNEKLFF. The CDR3 bases are TGCGCCAGCAGCTTGGCAACGGACAGTTTACGGAATGAAAAACTGTTTTTT. The V call is TRBV5-1, the J call TRBJ1-4, with a possible D match to TRBD1 (6 bases). V was trimmed by 0 bases and J by 5 bases, leaving 17 bases between them. There are 17 residues in the CDR3. The germline V gene encodes CDR1 SGHRS and CDR2 YFSETQ.

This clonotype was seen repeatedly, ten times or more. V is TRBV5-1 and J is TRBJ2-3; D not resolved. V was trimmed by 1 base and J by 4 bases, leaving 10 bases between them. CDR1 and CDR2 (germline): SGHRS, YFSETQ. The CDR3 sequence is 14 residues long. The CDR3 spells CASSLTERPDTQYF. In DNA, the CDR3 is TGCGCCAGCAGCTTGACAGAGCGCCCAGATACGCAGTATTTT.

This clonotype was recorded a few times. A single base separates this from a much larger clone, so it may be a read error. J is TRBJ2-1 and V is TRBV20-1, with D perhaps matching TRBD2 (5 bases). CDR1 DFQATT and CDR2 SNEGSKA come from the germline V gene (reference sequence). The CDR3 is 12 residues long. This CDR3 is CRARGLYNEQFF. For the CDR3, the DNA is TGCCGTGCAAGAGGGCTCTACAATGAGCAGTTCTTC.

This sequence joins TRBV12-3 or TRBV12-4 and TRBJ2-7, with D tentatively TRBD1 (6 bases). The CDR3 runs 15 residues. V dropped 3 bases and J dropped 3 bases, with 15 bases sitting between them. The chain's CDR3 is CASSFKGRDNYEQYF. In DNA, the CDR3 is TGTGCCAGCAGTTTTAAAGGCCGGGACAACTACGAGCAGTACTTC.

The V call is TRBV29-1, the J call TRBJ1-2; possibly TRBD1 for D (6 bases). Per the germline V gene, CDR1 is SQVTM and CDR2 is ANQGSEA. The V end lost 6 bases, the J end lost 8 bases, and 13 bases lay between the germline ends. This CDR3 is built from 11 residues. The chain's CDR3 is CSVDRGDGYTF. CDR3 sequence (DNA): TGCAGCGTAGATAGGGGGGACGGCTACACCTTC. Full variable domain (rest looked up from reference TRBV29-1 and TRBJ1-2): SAVISQKPSRDICQRGTSLTIQCQVDSQVTMMFWYRQQPGQSLTLIATANQGSEATYESGFVIDKFPISRPNLTFSTLTVSNMSPEDSSIYLCSVDRGDGYTFGSGTRLTVV.

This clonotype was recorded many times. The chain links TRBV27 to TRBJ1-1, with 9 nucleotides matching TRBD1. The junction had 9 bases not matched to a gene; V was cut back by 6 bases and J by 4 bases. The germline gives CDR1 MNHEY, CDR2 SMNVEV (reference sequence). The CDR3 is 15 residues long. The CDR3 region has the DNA TGTGCCAGCAGCACGGGACAGGGTTTCGGCACTGAAGCTTTCTTT. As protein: CASSTGQGFGTEAFF.

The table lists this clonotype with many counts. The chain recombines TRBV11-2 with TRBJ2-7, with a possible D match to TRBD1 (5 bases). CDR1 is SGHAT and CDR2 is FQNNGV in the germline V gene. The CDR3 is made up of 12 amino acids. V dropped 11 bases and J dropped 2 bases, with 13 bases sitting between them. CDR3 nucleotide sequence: TGTGCCTCAGGACATCCAGCCTACGAGCAGTACTTC. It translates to CASGHPAYEQYF.

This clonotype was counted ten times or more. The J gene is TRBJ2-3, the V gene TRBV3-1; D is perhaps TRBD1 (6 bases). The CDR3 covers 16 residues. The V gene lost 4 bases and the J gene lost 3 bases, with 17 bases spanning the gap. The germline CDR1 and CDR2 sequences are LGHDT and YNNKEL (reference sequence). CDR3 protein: CASSLSRSGVTDTQYF. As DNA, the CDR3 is TGTGCCAGCAGCCTCTCCCGTTCAGGGGTTACAGATACGCAGTATTTT.

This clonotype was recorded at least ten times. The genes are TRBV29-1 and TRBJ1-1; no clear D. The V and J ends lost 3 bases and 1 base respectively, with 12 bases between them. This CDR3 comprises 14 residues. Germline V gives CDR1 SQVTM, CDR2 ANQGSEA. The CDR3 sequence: CSVDRGLGNTEAFF. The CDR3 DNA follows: TGCAGCGTTGATCGGGGTTTAGGGAACACTGAAGCTTTCTTT.

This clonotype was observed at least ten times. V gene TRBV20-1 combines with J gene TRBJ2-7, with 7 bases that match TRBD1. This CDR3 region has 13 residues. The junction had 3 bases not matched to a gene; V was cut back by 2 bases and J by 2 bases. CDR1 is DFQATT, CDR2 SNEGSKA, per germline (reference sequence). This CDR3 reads CSARRDSPYEQYF. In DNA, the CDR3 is TGCAGTGCTAGAAGGGACAGCCCCTACGAGCAGTACTTC.

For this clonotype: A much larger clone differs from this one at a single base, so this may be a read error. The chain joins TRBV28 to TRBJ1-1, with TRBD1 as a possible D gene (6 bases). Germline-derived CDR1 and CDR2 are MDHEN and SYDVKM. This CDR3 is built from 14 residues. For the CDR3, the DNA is TGTGCCAGCACACGGGACCCCGGGGACACTGAAGTTTTCTTT. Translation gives CASTRDPGDTEVFF.

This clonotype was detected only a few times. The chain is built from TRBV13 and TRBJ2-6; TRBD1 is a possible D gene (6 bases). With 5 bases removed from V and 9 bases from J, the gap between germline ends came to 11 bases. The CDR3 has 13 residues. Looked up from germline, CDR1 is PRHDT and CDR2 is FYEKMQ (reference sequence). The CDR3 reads CASSRGQFNVLTF. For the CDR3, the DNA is TGTGCCAGCAGCCGAGGACAGTTCAACGTCCTGACTTTC.

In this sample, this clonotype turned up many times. The CDR3 DNA reads TGTGCCAGCAGCTTATCTTCAGGATCGCAGACAGATACGCAGTATTTT. It yields the protein CASSLSSGSQTDTQYF. The rearrangement links TRBV7-9 to TRBJ2-3; D call uncertain. Trimming left V 2 bases short and J 3 bases short, with 15 bases between. From germline, CDR1 is SEHNR and CDR2 FQNEAQ (reference sequence). CDR3 size: 16 residues.

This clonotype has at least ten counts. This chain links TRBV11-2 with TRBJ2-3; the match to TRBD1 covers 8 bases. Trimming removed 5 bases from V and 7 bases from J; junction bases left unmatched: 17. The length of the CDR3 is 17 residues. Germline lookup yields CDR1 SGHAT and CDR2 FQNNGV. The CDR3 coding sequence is TGTGCCAGCAGCCATCTATACCCGGGACAGGTGGCCAATACGCAGTATTTT. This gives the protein CASSHLYPGQVANTQYF.

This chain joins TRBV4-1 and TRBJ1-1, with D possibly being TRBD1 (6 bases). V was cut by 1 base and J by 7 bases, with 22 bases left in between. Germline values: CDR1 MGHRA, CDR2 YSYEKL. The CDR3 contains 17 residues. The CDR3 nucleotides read TGCGCCAGCAGCCAAGGCCGTGGAATGGGGGGGCAGATTGAAGCTTTCTTT. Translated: CASSQGRGMGGQIEAFF.

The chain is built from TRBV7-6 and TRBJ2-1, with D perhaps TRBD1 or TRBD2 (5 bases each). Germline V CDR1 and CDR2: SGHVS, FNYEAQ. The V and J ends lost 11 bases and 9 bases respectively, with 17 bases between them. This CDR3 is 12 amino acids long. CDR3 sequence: CASRRGGGEQFF. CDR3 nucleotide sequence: TGTGCCTCCCGTCGGGGCGGTGGTGAGCAGTTCTTC.

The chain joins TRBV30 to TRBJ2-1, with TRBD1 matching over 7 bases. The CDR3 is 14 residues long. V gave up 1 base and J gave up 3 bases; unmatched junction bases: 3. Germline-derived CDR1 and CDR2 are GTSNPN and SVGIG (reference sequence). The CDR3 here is CAWSGDRGYNEQFF. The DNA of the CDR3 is TGTGCCTGGAGTGGGGACAGAGGCTACAATGAGCAGTTCTTC.

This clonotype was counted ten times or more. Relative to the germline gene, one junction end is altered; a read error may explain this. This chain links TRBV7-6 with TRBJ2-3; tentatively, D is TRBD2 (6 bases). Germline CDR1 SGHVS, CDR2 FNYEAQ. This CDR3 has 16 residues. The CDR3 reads CASSLGPYTSTETQYF. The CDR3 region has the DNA TGTGCCAGCAGCTTAGGTCCCTACACTAGCACAGAAACGCAGTATTTT.

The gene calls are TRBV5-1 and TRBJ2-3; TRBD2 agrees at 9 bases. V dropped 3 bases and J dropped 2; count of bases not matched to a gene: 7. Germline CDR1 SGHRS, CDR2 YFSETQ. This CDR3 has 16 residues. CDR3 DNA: TGCGCCAGCAGCTCCATGGCTAGCGGGAACACAGATACGCAGTATTTT. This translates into CASSSMASGNTDTQYF.

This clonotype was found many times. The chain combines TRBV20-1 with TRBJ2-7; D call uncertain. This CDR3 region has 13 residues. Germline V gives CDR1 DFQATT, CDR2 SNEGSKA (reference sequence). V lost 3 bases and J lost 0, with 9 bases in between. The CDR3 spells CSASGKSSYEQYF. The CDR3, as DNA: TGCAGTGCTAGCGGTAAGAGCTCCTACGAGCAGTACTTC.

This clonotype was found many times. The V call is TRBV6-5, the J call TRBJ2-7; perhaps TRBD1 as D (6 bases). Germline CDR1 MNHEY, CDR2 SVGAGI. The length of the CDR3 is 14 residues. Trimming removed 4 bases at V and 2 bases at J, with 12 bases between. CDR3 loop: CASSLVDRTYEQYF. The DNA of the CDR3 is TGTGCCAGCAGTTTGGTTGACAGGACCTACGAGCAGTACTTC.

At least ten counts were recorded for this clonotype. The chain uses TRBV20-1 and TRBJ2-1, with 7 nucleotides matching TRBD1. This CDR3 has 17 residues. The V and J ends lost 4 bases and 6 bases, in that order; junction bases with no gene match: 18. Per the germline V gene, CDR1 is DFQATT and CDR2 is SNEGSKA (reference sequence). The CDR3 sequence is CSATKPTGDLQRNEQFF. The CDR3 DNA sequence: TGCAGTGCTACCAAACCTACAGGGGACCTACAGCGCAATGAGCAGTTCTTC.

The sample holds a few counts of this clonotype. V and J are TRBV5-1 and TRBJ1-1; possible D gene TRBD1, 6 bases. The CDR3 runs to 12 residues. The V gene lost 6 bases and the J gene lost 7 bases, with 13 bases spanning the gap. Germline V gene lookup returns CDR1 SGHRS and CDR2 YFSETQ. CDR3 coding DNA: TGCGCCAGCAAAATAGAACAGGGTGAAGCTTTCTTT. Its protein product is CASKIEQGEAFF. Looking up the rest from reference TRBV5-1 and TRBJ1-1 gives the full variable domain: KAGVTQTPRYLIKTRGQQVTLSCSPISGHRSVSWYQQTPGQGLQFLFEYFSETQRNKGNFPGRFSGRQFSNSRSEMNVSTLELGDSALYLCASKIEQGEAFFGQGTRLTVV.

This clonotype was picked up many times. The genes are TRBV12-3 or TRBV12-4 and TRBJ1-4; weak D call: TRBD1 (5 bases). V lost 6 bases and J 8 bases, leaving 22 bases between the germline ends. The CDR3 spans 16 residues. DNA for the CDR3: TGTGCCAGCAGCCCCTTGATGGGGCCCCGAGGAGAAAAACTGTTTTTT. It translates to CASSPLMGPRGEKLFF.

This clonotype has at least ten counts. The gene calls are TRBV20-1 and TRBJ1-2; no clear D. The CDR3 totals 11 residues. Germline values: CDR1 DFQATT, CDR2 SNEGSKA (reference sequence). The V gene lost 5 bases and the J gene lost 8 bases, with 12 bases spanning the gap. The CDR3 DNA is TGCAGTGCTTCGCTATCCGAGGGCTACACCTTC. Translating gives CSASLSEGYTF.